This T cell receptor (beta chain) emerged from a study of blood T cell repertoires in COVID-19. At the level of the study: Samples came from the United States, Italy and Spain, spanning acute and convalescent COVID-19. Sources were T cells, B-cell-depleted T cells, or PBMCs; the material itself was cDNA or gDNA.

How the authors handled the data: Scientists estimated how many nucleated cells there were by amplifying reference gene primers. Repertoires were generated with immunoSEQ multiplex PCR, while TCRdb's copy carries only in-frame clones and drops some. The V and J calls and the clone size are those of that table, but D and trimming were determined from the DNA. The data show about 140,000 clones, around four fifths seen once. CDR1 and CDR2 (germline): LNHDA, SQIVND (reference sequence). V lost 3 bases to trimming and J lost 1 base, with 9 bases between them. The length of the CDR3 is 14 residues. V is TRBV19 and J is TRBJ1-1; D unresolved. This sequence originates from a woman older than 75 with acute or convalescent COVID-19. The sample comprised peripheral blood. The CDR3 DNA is TGTGCCAGTAGTATGGGGAGGGAGAACACTGAAGCTTTCTTT. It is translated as CASSMGRENTEAFF. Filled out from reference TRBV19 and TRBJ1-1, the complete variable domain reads DGGITQSPKYLFRKEGQNVTLSCEQNLNHDAMYWYRQDPGQGLRLIYYSQIVNDFQKGDIAEGYSVSREKKESFPLTVTSAQKNPTAFYLCASSMGRENTEAFFGQGTRLTVV.